This T cell receptor beta chain was retrieved from a study of blood T cell repertoires in COVID-19. Study background: T cells, B-cell-depleted T cells, or PBMCs provided the cDNA or gDNA that served as material.

Method: immunoSEQ multiplex PCR; TCRdb's copy keeps in-frame clones and lacks some. The sample holds over 90,000 clones, roughly 80% seen once. Germline CDR1 is KGHSH and CDR2 is LQKENI. The CDR3 extends over 17 amino acids. Trimming removed 1 base from V and 8 bases from J; junction bases left unmatched: 13. The sequencing input was peripheral blood. The sequence was collected from a man in his 60s with acute or convalescent COVID-19. This chain links TRBV18 with TRBJ1-1; 10 bases are shared with TRBD1. The CDR3 nucleotides are TGTGCCAGCTCACCACGGGACAGGGGCCTCACAAACGGGGAAGCTTTCTTT. As protein: CASSPRDRGLTNGEAFF. Based on the CDR3 plus reference TRBV18 and TRBJ1-1, the full variable domain is NAGVMQNPRHLVRRRGQEARLRCSPMKGHSHVYWYRQLPEEGLKFMVYLQKENIIDESGMPKERFSAEFPKEGPSILRIQQVVRGDSAAYFCASSPRDRGLTNGEAFFGQGTRLTVV.